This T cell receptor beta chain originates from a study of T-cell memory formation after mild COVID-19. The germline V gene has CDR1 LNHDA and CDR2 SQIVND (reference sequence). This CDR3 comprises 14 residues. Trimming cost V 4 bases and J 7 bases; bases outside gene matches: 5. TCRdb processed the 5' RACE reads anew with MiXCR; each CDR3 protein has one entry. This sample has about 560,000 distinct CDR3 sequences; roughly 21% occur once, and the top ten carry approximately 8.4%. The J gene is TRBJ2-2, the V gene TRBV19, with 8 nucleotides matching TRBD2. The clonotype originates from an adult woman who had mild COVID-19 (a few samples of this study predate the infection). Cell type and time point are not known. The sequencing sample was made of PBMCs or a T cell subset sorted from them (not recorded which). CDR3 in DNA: TGTGCCAGTAGTAACAGCGGGAGTTACGGGGAGCTGTTTTTT. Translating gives CASSNSGSYGELFF. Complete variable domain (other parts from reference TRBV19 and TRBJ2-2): DGGITQSPKYLFRKEGQNVTLSCEQNLNHDAMYWYRQDPGQGLRLIYYSQIVNDFQKGDIAEGYSVSREKKESFPLTVTSAQKNPTAFYLCASSNSGSYGELFFGEGSRLTVL.